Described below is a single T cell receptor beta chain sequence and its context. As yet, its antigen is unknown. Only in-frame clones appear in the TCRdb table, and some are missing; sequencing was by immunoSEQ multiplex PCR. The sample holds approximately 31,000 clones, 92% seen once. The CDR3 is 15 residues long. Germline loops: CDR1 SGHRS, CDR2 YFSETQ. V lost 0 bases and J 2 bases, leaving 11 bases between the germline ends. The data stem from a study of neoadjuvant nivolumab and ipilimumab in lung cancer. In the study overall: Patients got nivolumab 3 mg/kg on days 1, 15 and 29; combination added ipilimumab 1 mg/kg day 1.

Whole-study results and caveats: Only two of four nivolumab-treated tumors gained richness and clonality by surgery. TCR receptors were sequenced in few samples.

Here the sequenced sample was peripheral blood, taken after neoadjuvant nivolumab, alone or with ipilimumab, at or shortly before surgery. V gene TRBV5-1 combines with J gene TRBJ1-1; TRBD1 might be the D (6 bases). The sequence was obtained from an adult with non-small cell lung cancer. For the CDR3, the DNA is TGCGCCAGCAGCTTGGATACAGGGCGAAACACTGAAGCTTTCTTT. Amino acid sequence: CASSLDTGRNTEAFF.